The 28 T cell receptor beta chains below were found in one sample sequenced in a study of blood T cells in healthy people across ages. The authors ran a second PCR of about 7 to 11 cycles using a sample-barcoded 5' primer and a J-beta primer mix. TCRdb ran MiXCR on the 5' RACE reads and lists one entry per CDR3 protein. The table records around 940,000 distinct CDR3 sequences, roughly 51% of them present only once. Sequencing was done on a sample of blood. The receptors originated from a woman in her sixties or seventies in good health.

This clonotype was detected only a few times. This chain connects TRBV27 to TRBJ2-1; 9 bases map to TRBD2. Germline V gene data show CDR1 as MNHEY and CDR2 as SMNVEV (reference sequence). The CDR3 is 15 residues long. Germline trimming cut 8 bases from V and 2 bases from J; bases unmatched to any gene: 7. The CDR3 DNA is TGTGCCAGCCGATCGGGCGGGGGGGCCTACAATGAGCAGTTCTTC. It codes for CASRSGGGAYNEQFF.

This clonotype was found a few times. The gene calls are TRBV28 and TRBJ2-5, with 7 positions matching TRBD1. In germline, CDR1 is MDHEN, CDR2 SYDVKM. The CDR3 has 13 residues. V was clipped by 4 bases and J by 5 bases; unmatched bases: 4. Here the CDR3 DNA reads TGTGCCAGCAGTTCTGACAGGGTCGAGACCCAGTACTTC. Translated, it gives CASSSDRVETQYF.

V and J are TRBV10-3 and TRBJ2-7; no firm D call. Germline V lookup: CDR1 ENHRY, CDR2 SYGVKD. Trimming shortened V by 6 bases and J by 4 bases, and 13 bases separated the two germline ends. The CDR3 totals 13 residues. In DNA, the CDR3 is TGTGCCATCAGAGCCCCTAAGAGTTACGAGCAGTACTTC. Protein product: CAIRAPKSYEQYF.

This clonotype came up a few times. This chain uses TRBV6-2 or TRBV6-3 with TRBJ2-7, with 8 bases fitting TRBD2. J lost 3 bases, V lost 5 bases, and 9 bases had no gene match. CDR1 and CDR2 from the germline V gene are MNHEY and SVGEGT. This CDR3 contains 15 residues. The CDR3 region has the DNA TGTGCCAGCAGTACAAGGACTAGCCAAAACTACGAGCAGTACTTC. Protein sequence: CASSTRTSQNYEQYF.

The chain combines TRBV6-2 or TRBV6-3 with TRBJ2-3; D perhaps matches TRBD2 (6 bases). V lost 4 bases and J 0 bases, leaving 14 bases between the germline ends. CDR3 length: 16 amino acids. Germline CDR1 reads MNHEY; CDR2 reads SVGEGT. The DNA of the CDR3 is TGTGCCAGCAGTTGGGACGGAGGGTTAAGCACAGATACGCAGTATTTT. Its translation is CASSWDGGLSTDTQYF.

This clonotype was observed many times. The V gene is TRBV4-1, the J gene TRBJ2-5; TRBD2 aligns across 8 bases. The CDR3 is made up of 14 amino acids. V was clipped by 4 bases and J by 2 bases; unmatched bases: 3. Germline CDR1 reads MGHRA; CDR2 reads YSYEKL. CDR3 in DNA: TGCGCCAGCAGCCTACTAGCGGCTCAAGAGACCCAGTACTTC. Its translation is CASSLLAAQETQYF.

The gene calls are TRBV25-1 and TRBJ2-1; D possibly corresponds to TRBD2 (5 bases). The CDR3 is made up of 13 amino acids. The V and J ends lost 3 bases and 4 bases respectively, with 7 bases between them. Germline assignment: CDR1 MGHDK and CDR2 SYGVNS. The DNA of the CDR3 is TGTGCCAGCAGTGATCCGGGATACAATGAGCAGTTCTTC. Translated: CASSDPGYNEQFF.

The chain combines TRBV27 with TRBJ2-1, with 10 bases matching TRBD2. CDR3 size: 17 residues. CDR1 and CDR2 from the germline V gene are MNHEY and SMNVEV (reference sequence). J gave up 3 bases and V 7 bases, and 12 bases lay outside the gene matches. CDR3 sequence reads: CASTPVGLAVSYNEQFF. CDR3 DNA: TGTGCCAGCACCCCAGTAGGACTAGCGGTAAGCTACAATGAGCAGTTCTTC.

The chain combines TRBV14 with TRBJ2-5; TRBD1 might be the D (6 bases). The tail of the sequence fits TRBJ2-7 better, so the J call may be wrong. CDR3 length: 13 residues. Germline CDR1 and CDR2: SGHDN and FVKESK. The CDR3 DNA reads TGTGCCAGTCGCCGGCAGGGGATGAGCGAGCAGTACTTC. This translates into CASRRQGMSEQYF.

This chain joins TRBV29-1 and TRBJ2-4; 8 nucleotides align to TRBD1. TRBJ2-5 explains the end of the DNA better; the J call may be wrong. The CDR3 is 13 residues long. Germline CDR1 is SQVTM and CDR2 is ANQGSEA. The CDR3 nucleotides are TGCAGCGTTAACCGACAGGGGAGATGGACCCAGTACTTC. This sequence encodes CSVNRQGRWTQYF.

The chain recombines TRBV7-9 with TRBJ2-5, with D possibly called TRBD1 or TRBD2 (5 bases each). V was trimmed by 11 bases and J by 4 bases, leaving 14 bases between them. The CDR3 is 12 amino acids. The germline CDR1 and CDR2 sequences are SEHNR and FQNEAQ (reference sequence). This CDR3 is CAGSRESETQYF. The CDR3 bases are TGTGCCGGATCCAGGGAGTCAGAGACCCAGTACTTC.

The chain's CDR3 is CASSSHSGAYEQYF. The CDR3 nucleotides are TGTGCCAGCAGCTCCCACTCGGGGGCCTACGAGCAGTACTTC. This chain connects TRBV7-2 to TRBJ2-7, with TRBD2 as a possible D gene (6 bases). The CDR3 is 14 amino acids. Germline loops: CDR1 SGHTA, CDR2 FQGNSA. V was clipped by 4 bases and J by 2 bases, with 12 bases between them.

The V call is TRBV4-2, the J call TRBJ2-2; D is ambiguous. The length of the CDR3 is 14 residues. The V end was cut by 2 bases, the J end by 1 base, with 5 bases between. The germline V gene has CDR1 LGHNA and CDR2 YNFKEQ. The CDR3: CASSQRVNTGELFF. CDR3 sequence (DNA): TGTGCCAGCAGCCAAAGGGTGAACACCGGGGAGCTGTTTTTT.

This CDR3 reads CSVPGLARDAETQYF. The CDR3 region has the DNA TGCAGCGTTCCCGGACTAGCGAGAGATGCAGAGACCCAGTACTTC. V and J are TRBV29-1 and TRBJ2-5; 9 nucleotides line up with TRBD2. J was trimmed by 4 bases and V by 5 bases; bases with no gene match: 11. CDR3 length equals 15 residues. Germline V lookup: CDR1 SQVTM, CDR2 ANQGSEA.

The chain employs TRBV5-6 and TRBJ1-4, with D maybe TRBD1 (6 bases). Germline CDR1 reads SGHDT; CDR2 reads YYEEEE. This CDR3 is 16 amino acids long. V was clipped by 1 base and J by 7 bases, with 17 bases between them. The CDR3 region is CASSLNRGTGGEKLFF. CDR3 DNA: TGTGCCAGCAGCTTGAATAGGGGGACGGGCGGTGAAAAACTGTTTTTT. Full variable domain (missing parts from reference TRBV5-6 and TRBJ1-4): DAGVTQSPTHLIKTRGQQVTLRCSPKSGHDTVSWYQQALGQGPQFIFQYYEEEERQRGNFPDRFSGHQFPNYSSELNVNALLLGDSALYLCASSLNRGTGGEKLFFGSGTQLSVL.

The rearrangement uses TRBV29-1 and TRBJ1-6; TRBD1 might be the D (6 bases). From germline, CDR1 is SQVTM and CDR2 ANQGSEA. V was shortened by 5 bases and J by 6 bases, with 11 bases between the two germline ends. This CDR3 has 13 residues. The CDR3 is CSVTQGSNSPLHF. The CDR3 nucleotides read TGCAGCGTTACACAGGGTTCTAATTCACCCCTCCACTTT.

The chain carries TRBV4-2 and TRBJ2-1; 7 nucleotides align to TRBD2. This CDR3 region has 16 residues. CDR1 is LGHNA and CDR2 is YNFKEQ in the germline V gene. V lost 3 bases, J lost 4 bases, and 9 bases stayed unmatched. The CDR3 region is CASSQGGWEGYNEQFF. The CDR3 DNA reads TGTGCCAGCAGCCAGGGGGGATGGGAGGGTTACAATGAGCAGTTCTTC.

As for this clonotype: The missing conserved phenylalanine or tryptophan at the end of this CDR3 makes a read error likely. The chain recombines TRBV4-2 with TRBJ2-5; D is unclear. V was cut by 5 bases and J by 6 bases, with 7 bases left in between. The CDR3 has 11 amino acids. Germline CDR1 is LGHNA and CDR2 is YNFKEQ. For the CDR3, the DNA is TGTGCCAGCAGCGTTCCGAAGACCCAGTACGTC. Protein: CASSVPKTQYV.

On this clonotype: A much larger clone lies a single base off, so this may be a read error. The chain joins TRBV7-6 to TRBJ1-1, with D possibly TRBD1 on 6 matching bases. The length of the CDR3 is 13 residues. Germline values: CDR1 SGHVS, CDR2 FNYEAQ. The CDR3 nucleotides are TGTGCCAGCAGCCCAAGCAGGGGCACTGAAGATTTCTTT. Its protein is CASSPSRGTEDFF. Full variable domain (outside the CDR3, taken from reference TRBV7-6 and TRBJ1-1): GAGVSQSPRYKVTKRGQDVALRCDPISGHVSLYWYRQALGQGPEFLTYFNYEAQQDKSGLPNDRFSAERPEGSISTLTIQRTEQRDSAMYRCASSPSRGTEDFFGQGTRLTVV.

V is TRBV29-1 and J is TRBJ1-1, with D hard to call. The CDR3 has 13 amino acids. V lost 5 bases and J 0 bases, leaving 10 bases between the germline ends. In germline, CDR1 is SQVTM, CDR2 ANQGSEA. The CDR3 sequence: CSVRWQMNTEAFF. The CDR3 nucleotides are TGCAGCGTTCGGTGGCAGATGAACACTGAAGCTTTCTTT.

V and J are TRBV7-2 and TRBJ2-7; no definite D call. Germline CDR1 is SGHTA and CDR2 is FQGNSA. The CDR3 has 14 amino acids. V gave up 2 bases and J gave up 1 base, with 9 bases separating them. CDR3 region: CASSLQSWSYEQYF. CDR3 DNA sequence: TGTGCCAGCAGCTTACAATCTTGGTCCTACGAGCAGTACTTC.

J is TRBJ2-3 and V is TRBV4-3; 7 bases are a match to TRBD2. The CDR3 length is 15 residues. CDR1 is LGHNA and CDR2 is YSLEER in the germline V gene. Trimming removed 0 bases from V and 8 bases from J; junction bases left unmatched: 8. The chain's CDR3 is CASSQDGAGAGTQYF. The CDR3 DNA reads TGCGCCAGCAGCCAAGACGGGGCGGGAGCGGGTACGCAGTATTTT.

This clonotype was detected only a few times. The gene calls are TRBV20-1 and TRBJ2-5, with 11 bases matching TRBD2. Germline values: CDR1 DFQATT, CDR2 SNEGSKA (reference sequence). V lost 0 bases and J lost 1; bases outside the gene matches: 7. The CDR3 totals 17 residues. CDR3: CSARDLLAGDIQETQYF. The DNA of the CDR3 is TGCAGTGCTAGAGATTTACTAGCGGGAGACATCCAAGAGACCCAGTACTTC.

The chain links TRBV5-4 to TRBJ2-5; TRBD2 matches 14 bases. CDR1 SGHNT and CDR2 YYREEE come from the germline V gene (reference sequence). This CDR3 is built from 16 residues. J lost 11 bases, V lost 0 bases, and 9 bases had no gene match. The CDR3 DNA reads TGTGCCAGCAGCTTGGGTCGGACTAGCGGGAGGAATGAGCAGTACTTC. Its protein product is CASSLGRTSGRNEQYF.

The CDR3 DNA follows: TGTGCCAGCAGCCAAGCGGCGGGAGGGCTGACCAGTGAGCAGTTCTTC. Translation: CASSQAAGGLTSEQFF. The J gene is TRBJ2-1, the V gene TRBV3-1; TRBD2 matches at 9 bases. Per germline, CDR1 LGHDT and CDR2 YNNKEL (reference sequence). Trimming took 1 base from V and 9 from J; bases not matched to a gene: 10. CDR3 length: 16 residues.

The CDR3 here is CSALGGTGTYEQYF. The DNA of the CDR3 is TGCAGTGCTCTGGGGGGGACAGGGACCTACGAGCAGTACTTC. The V call is TRBV20-1, the J call TRBJ2-7; 9 nucleotides match TRBD1. CDR3 length: 14 residues. V shed 5 bases, J shed 2 bases, and the junction held 7 bases outside the gene matches. Germline CDR1 DFQATT, CDR2 SNEGSKA (reference sequence).

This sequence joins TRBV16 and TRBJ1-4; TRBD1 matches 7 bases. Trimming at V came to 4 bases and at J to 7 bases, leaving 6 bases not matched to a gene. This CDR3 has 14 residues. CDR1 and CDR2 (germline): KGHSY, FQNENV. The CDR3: CASSPGYRGEKLFF. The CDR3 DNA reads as TGTGCCAGCAGCCCCGGTTACAGGGGTGAAAAACTGTTTTTT.

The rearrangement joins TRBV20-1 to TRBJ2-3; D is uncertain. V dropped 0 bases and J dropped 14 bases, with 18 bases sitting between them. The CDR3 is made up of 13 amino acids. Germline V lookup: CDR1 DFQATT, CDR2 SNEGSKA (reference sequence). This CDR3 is CSARESPGVPRYF. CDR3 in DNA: TGCAGTGCTAGAGAGTCCCCGGGTGTCCCAAGGTATTTT.